A selection of T cell receptor beta chains follows, all from one sample in a study of blood T cell repertoires in COVID-19. Using immunoSEQ multiplex PCR, the repertoire was profiled, and TCRdb retains in-frame clones only, with some absent. The sample holds about 100,000 clones, around 87% seen once. Material: peripheral blood. The origin of the receptors is a man aged 45-65 years with active or convalescent COVID-19. The CDR3 runs from the conserved cysteine through the conserved F or W. The D gene is left open where the match is weak. Where a row states a size, it is once, few, many or the class of an expanded clone; other rows omit it.

CASSTGNQETQYF TGTGCCAGCAGTACAGGGAACCAAGAGACCCAGTACTTC TRBJ2-5 NA NA TRBV2
CASPVFCREDGQPQHF TGTGCCAGTCCCGTCTTTTGCAGGGAGGATGGGCAGCCCCAGCATTTT TRBJ1-5 NA NA TRBV19
CASIRLAGLSYNEQFF TGTGCCAGCATCAGACTAGCGGGGCTTTCCTACAATGAGCAGTTCTTC TRBJ2-1 NA TRBD2 TRBV2
CASSVAPNTEAFF TGTGCCAGCAGCGTAGCTCCGAACACTGAAGCTTTCTTT TRBJ1-1 NA NA TRBV9
CASSPSWQGDWETQYF TGTGCCAGCAGCCCAAGTTGGCAGGGGGACTGGGAGACCCAGTACTTC TRBJ2-5 NA NA TRBV5-8
CASSDGQGGPPQHF TGTGCCAGCAGTGATGGACAGGGTGGGCCGCCCCAGCATTTT TRBJ1-5 once TRBD1 TRBV2
CASSFDRNGNTIYF TGTGCCAGCAGCTTCGACAGGAATGGAAACACCATATATTTT TRBJ1-3 NA NA TRBV5-6
CASSEGRTLAGQPQHF TGTGCCAGCAGTGAAGGACGGACCCTAGCAGGTCAGCCCCAGCATTTT TRBJ1-5 NA NA TRBV6-1
CASSLTGGGSYNEQFF TGTGCCAGCAGTTTAACAGGGGGTGGCTCCTACAATGAGCAGTTCTTC TRBJ2-1 NA TRBD1 TRBV6-5
CASSQSGPTDTQYF TGTGCCAGCTCACAAAGTGGGCCCACAGATACGCAGTATTTT TRBJ2-3 once NA TRBV18
CAWGPAGNTIYF TGTGCCTGGGGACCTGCTGGAAACACCATATATTTT TRBJ1-3 NA NA TRBV30
CASQQETQYF TGTGCCAGTCAACAAGAGACCCAGTACTTC TRBJ2-5 NA NA TRBV2
CASSPDRDNEQFF TGTGCCAGCAGCCCCGACAGGGACAATGAGCAGTTCTTC TRBJ2-1 NA TRBD1 TRBV5-4
CAIAANDRASGYTF TGTGCCATAGCAGCCAACGACAGGGCGTCTGGCTACACCTTC TRBJ1-2 NA TRBD1 TRBV10-3
CASSDGLNEKLFF TGTGCCAGCAGTGACGGACTCAATGAAAAACTGTTTTTT TRBJ1-4 NA NA TRBV6-4
CASSLGWDRAGTDTQYF TGCGCCAGCAGCTTGGGTTGGGACAGGGCGGGCACAGATACGCAGTATTTT TRBJ2-3 NA TRBD1 TRBV5-1
CASSQAGTGSETQYF TGTGCCAGCAGCCAAGCTGGGACAGGGTCAGAGACCCAGTACTTC TRBJ2-5 NA TRBD1 TRBV3-1/TRBV3-2
CASSPKGGTETQYF TGTGCCAGCTCGCCCAAGGGGGGGACAGAGACCCAGTACTTC TRBJ2-5 NA NA TRBV6-5
CASSIGQGAETQYF TGTGCCAGTAGTATCGGCCAGGGGGCAGAGACCCAGTACTTC TRBJ2-5 few TRBD1 TRBV19
CASHPWGQDSSGNTIYF TGTGCCAGCCATCCTTGGGGACAGGATAGCTCTGGAAACACCATATATTTT TRBJ1-3 NA TRBD1 TRBV28
CASSFGGAGVNTEAFF TGTGCCAGCAGCTTTGGAGGGGCCGGAGTGAACACTGAAGCTTTCTTT TRBJ1-1 NA NA TRBV5-5
CASSLGQGGTEAFF TGTGCCAGCAGCCTCGGACAGGGGGGGACTGAAGCTTTCTTT TRBJ1-1 NA TRBD1 TRBV6-5
CASSSGGSYNEQFF TGCGCCAGCAGCTCGGGAGGCTCCTACAATGAGCAGTTCTTC TRBJ2-1 NA TRBD2 TRBV5-1
CASSLAEGWVNTEAFF TGTGCCAGCAGCCTCGCGGAGGGTTGGGTTAACACTGAAGCTTTCTTT TRBJ1-1 NA NA TRBV7-6
CSVLQGTDYNYGYTF TGCAGCGTCTTACAGGGGACAGATTATAACTATGGCTACACCTTC TRBJ1-2 NA TRBD1 TRBV29-1
CAIRGASTDTQYF TGTGCCATCAGGGGGGCCTCGACAGATACGCAGTATTTT TRBJ2-3 NA NA TRBV10-3
CASSQEASGETYEQYF TGTGCCAGCAGCCAAGAGGCTAGCGGGGAGACCTACGAGCAGTACTTC TRBJ2-7 NA TRBD2 TRBV4-2
CASSINYSNSPLHF TGTGCCAGTAGTATCAATTACAGTAATTCACCCCTCCACTTT TRBJ1-6 NA NA TRBV19